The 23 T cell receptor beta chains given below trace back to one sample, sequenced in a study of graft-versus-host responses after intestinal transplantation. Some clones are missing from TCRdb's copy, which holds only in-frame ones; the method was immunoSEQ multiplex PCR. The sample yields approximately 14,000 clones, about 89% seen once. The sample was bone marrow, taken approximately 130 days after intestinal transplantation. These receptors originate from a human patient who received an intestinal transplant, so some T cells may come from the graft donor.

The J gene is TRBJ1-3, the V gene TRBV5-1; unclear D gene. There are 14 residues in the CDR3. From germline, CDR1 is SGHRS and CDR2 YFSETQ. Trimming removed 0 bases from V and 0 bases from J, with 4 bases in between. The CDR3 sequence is CASSLDSSGNTIYF. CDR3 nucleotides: TGCGCCAGCAGCTTGGACAGCTCTGGAAACACCATATATTTT.

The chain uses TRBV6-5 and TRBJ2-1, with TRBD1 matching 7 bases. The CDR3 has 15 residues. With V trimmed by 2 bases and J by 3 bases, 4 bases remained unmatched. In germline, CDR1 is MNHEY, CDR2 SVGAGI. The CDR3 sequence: CASSYETGLYNEQFF. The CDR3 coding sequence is TGTGCCAGCAGTTACGAGACAGGGCTCTACAATGAGCAGTTCTTC.

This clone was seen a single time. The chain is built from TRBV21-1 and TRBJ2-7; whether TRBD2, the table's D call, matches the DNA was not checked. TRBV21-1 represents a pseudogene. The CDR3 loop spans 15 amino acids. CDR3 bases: TGTGCCAGCAGCAAAGTCAGGGACTTAACCTACGAGCAGTACTTC. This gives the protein CASSKVRDLTYEQYF.

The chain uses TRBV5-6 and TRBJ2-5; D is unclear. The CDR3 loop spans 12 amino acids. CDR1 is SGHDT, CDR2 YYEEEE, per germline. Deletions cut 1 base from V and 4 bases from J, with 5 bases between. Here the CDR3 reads CASSLPAETQYF. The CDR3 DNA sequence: TGTGCCAGCAGCTTGCCGGCAGAGACCCAGTACTTC.

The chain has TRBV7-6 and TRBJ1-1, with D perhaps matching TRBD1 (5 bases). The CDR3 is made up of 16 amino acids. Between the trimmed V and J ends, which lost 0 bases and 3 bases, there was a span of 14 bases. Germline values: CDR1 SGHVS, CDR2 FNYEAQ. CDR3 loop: CASSLAGGGLHTEAFF. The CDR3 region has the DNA TGTGCCAGCAGCTTAGCGGGGGGAGGGTTACACACTGAAGCTTTCTTT.

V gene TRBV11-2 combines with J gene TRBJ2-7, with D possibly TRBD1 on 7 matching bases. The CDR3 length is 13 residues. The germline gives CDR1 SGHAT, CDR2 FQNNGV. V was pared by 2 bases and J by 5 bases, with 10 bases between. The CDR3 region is CASSLPGGNEQYF. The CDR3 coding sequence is TGTGCCAGCAGCTTACCAGGGGGGAACGAGCAGTACTTC.

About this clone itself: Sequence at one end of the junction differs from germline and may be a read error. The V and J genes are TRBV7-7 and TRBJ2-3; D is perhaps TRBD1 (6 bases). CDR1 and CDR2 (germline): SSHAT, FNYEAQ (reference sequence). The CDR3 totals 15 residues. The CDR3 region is CASSPQGGGTDTQYF. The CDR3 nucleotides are TGTGCTAGCAGTCCACAGGGTGGAGGCACAGATACGCAGTATTTT.

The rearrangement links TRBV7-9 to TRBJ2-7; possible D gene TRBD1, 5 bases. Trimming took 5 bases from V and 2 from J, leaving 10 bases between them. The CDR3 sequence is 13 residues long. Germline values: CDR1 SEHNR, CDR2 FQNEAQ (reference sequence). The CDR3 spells CASSPGQTYEQYF. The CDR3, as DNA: TGTGCCAGCAGCCCAGGGCAGACCTACGAGCAGTACTTC.

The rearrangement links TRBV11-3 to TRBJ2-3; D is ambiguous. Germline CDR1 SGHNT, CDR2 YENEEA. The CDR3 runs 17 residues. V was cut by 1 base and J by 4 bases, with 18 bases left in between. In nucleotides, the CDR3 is TGTGCCAGCAGCTTAGCTGGGCCTAGAGTCTCGGCAGATACGCAGTATTTT. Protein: CASSLAGPRVSADTQYF.

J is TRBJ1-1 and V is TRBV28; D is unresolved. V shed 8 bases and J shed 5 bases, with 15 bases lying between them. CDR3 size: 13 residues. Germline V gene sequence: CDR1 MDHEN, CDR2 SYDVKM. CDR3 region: CASSAEGWTEAFF. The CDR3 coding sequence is TGTGCCAGCTCGGCGGAGGGATGGACTGAAGCTTTCTTT.

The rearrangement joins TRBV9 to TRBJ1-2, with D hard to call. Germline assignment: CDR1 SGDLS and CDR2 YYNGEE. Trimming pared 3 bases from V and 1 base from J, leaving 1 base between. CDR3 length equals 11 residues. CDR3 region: CASSGNYGYTF. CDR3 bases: TGTGCCAGCAGCGGTAACTATGGCTACACCTTC.

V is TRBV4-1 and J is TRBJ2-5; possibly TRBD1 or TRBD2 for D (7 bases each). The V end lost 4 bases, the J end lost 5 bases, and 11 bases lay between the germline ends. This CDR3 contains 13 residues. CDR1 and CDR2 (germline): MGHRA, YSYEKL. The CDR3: CASSPQGGETQYF. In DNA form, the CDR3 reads TGCGCCAGCAGCCCTCAGGGGGGGGAGACCCAGTACTTC.

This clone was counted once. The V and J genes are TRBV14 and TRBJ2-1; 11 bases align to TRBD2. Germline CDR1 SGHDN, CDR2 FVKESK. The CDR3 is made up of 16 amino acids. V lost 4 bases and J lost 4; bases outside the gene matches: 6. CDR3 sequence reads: CASSPPSGRQYNEQFF. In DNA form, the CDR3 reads TGTGCCAGCAGCCCCCCTAGCGGGAGGCAATACAATGAGCAGTTCTTC. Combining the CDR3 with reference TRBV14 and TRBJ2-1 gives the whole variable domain EAGVTQFPSHSVIEKGQTVTLRCDPISGHDNLYWYRRVMGKEIKFLLHFVKESKQDESGMPNNRFLAERTGGTYSTLKVQPAELEDSGVYFCASSPPSGRQYNEQFFGPGTRLTVL.

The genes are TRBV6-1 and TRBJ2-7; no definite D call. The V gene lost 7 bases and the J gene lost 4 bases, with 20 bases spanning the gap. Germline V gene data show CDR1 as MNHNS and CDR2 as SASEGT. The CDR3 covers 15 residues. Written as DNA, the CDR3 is TGTGCCAGCACATCTTTCCACCAGGTTCAATACGAGCAGTACTTC. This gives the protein CASTSFHQVQYEQYF.

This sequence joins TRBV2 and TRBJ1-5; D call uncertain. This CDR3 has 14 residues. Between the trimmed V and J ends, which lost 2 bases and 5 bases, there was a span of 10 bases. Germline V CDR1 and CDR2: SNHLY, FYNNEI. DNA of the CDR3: TGTGCCAGCAGTGAATTTGGGAATTATCAGCCCCAGCATTTT. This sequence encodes CASSEFGNYQPQHF.

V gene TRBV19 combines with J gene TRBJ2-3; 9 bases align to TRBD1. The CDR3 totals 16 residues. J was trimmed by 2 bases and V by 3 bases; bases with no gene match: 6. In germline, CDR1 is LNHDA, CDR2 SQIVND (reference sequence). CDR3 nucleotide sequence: TGTGCCAGTAGTATGGTACGACAGGGGGTCACAGATACGCAGTATTTT. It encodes CASSMVRQGVTDTQYF.

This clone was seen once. The CDR3: CASSRLPGRIPYGYTF. The DNA for the CDR3 is TGTGCCAGCAGCCGGCTACCGGGGCGTATCCCCTATGGCTACACCTTC. This chain uses TRBV13 with TRBJ1-2, with a weak D call TRBD1 (5 bases). V shed 5 bases and J shed 4 bases, with 20 bases lying between them. There are 16 residues in the CDR3. Germline assignment: CDR1 PRHDT and CDR2 FYEKMQ (reference sequence).

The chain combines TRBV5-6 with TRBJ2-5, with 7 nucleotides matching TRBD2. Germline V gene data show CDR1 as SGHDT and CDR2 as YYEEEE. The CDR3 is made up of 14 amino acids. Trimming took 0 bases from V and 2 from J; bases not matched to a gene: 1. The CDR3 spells CASSLAGGQETQYF. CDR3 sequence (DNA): TGTGCCAGCAGCTTGGCCGGGGGGCAAGAGACCCAGTACTTC. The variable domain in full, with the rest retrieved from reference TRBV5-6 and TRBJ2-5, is DAGVTQSPTHLIKTRGQQVTLRCSPKSGHDTVSWYQQALGQGPQFIFQYYEEEERQRGNFPDRFSGHQFPNYSSELNVNALLLGDSALYLCASSLAGGQETQYFGPGTRLLVL.

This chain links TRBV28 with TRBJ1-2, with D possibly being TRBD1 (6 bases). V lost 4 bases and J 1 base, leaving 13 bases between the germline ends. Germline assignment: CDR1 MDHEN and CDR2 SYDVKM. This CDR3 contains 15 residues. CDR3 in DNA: TGTGCCAGCAGTTCCCCGACAGGTTATAACTATGGCTACACCTTC. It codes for CASSSPTGYNYGYTF.

The CDR3 protein is CASSAQGWNEQFF. The CDR3 nucleotides are TGTGCCAGCAGTGCCCAGGGGTGGAATGAGCAGTTCTTC. V gene TRBV25-1 combines with J gene TRBJ2-1; weak D call: TRBD1 (6 bases). Trimming pared 4 bases from V and 7 bases from J, leaving 11 bases between. This CDR3 region has 13 residues. Germline V lookup: CDR1 MGHDK, CDR2 SYGVNS.

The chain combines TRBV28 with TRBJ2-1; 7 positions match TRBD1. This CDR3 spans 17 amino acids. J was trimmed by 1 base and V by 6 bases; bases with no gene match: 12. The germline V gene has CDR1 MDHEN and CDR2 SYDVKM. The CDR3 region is CASSHQVQGKSYNEQFF. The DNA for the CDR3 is TGTGCCAGCAGCCACCAGGTACAGGGGAAATCCTACAATGAGCAGTTCTTC.

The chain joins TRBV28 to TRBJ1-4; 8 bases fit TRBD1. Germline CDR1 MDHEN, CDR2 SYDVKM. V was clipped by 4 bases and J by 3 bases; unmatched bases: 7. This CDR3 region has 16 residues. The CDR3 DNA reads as TGTGCCAGCAGTTCCTACAGGGGGAGCTCTAATGAAAAACTGTTTTTT. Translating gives CASSSYRGSSNEKLFF.

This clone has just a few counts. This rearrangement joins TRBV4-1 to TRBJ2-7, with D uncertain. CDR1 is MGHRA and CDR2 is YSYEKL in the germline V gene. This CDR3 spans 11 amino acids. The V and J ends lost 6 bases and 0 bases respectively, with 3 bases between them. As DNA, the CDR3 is TGCGCCAGCAGGGACTCCTACGAGCAGTACTTC. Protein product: CASRDSYEQYF.